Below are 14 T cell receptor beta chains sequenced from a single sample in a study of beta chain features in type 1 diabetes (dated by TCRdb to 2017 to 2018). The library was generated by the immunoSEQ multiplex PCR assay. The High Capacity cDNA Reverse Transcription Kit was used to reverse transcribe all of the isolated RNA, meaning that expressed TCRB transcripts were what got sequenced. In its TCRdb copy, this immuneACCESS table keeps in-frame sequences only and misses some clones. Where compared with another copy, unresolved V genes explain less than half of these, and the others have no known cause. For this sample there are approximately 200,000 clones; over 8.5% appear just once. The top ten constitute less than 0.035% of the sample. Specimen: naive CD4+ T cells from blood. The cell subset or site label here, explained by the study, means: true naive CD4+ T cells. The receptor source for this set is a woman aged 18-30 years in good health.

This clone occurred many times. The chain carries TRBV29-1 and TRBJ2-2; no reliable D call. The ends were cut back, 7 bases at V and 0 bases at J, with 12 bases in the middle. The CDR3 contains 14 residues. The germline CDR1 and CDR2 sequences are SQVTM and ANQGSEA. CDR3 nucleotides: TGCAGCGCCACCGTCCCAGCGAACACCGGGGAGCTGTTTTTT. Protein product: CSATVPANTGELFF.

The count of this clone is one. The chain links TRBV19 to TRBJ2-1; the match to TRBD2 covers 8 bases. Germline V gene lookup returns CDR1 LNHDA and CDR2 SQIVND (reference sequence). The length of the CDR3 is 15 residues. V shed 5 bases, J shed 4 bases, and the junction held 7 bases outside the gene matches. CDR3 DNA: TGTGCCAGTAGTCTGGATAGCGGGATGTACAATGAGCAGTTCTTC. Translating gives CASSLDSGMYNEQFF.

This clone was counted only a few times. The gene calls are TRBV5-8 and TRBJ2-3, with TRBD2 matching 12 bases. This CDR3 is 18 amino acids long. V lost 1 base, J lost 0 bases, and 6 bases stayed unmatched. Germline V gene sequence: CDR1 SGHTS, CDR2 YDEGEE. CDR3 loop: CASSLRLAGASSTDTQYF. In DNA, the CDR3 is TGTGCCAGCAGCTTGAGACTAGCGGGAGCATCTAGCACAGATACGCAGTATTTT.

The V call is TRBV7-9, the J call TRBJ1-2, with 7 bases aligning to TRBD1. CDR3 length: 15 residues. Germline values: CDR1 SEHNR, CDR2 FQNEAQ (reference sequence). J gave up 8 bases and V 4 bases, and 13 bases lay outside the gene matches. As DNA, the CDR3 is TGTGCCAGCAGCTCCGGACAGGTGCGGTATGAAGGCTACACCTTC. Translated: CASSSGQVRYEGYTF.

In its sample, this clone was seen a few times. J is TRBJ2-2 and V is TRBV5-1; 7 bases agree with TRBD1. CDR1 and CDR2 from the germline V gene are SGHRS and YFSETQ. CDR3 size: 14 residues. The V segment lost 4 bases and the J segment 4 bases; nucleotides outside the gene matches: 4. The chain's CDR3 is CASSPRQGTGELFF. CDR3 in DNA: TGCGCCAGCAGCCCAAGACAGGGCACCGGGGAGCTGTTTTTT.

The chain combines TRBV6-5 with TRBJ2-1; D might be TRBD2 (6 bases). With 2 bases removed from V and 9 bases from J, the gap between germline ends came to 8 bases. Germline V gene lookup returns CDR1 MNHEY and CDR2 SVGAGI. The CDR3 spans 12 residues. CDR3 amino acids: CASSYVGGEQFF. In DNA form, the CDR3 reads TGTGCCAGCAGTTACGTGGGAGGTGAGCAGTTCTTC.

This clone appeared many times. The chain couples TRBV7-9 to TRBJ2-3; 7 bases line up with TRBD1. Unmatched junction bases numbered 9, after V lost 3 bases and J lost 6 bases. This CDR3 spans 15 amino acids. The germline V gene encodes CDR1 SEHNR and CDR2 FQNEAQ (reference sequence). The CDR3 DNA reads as TGTGCCAGCAGCTTCCAGAGGGGGCGCGTGGATACGCAGTATTTT. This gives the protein CASSFQRGRVDTQYF.

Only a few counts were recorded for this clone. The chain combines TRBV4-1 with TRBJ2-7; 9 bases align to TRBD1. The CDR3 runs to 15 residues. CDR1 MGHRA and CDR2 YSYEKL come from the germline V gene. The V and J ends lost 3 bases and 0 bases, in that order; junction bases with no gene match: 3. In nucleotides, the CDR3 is TGCGCCAGCAGCCAGAACAGGGGGCCCTCCTACGAGCAGTACTTC. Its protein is CASSQNRGPSYEQYF.

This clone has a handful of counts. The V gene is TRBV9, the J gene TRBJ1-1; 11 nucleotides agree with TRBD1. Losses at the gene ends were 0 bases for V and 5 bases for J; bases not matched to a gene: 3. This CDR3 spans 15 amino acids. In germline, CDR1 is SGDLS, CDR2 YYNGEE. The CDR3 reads CASSVGTGGWTEAFF. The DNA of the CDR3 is TGTGCCAGCAGCGTAGGGACAGGGGGCTGGACTGAAGCTTTCTTT.

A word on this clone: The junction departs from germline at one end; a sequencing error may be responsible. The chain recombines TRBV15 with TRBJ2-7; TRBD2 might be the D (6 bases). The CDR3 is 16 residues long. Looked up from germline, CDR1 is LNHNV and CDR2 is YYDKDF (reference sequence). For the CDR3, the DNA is TGTGCCACCAGCAGAGATCGTGCTAGCGTACACTACGGGCAGTACTTC. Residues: CATSRDRASVHYGQYF.

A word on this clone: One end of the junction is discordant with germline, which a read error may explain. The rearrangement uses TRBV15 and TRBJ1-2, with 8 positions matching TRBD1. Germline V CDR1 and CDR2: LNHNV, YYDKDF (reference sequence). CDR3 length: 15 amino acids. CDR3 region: CATSSDRGFSYGYPF. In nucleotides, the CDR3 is TGTGCCACCAGCAGCGACAGGGGATTCAGCTATGGCTACCCCTTC.

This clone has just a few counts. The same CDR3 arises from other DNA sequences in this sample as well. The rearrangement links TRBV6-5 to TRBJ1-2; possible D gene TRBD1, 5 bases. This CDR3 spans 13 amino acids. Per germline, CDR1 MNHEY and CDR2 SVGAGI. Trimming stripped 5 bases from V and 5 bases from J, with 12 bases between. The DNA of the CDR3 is TGTGCCAGCAGTAACGGAGGGGATTATGGCTACACCTTC. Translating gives CASSNGGDYGYTF.

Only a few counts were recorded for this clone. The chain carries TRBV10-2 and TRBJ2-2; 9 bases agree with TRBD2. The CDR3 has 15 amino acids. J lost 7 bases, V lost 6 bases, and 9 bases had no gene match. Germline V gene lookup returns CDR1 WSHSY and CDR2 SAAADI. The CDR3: CASSLAGARIGELFF. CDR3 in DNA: TGCGCCAGCAGCTTAGCGGGAGCCCGGATCGGGGAGCTGTTTTTT.

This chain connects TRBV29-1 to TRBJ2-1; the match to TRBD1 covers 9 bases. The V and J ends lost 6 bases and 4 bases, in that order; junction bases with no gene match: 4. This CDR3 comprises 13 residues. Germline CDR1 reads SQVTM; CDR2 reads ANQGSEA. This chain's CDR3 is CSVSQGAYNEQFF. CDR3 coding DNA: TGCAGCGTGTCACAGGGGGCTTACAATGAGCAGTTCTTC.